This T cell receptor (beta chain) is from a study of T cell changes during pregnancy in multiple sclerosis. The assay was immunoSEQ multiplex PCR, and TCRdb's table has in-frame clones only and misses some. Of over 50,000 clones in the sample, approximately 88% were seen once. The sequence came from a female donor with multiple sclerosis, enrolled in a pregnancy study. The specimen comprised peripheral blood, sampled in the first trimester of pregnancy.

DNA for the CDR3: TGTGCCAGTACAGAAGGACAGGGAATCTCCTACGAGCAGTACTTC. It yields the protein CASTEGQGISYEQYF. J is TRBJ2-7 and V is TRBV19; TRBD1 matches at 8 bases. Germline lookup yields CDR1 LNHDA and CDR2 SQIVND (reference sequence). The CDR3 contains 15 residues. V shed 7 bases and J 0 bases; nucleotides not matched to a gene: 8.